The T cell receptor beta chain described here comes from a study of CD8 T cells in ankylosing spondylitis. The CDR3 is 15 residues long. The ends were cut back, 5 bases at V and 2 bases at J, with 12 bases in the middle. Germline V gives CDR1 SEHNR, CDR2 FQNEAQ (reference sequence). TCRdb called the 5' RACE reads again in MiXCR, with one record for every CDR3 protein. This table has 350,000 or so distinct CDR3 sequences, approximately 10% appearing once. The table lists this clonotype with many counts. The chain has TRBV7-9 and TRBJ1-4; D is unresolved. What was sequenced was blood, either unsorted or a sorted T cell fraction (not recorded which). The TCR sequence derives from a female donor with ankylosing spondylitis or in good health (not recorded which). This CDR3 reads CASSPSRGTNEKLFF. CDR3 coding DNA: TGTGCCAGCAGCCCCTCTCGAGGGACTAATGAAAAACTGTTTTTT. Drawing the rest from reference TRBV7-9 and TRBJ1-4, the complete variable domain is DTGVSQNPRHKITKRGQNVTFRCDPISEHNRLYWYRQTLGQGPEFLTYFQNEAQLEKSRLLSDRFSAERPKGSFSTLEIQRTEQGDSAMYLCASSPSRGTNEKLFFGSGTQLSVL.